One and the same sample provided the 14 T cell receptor beta chains below, sequenced in a study of T cell repertoires and HLA-DP antigens. Only in-frame clones appear in the TCRdb table, and some are missing; sequencing was by immunoSEQ multiplex PCR. The data contain over 100,000 clones, around 93% of them singletons. No cognate antigen is known for these TCRs. The source material was CD4+ T cells from PBMCs. The receptors come from a woman in her late teens or twenties in good health and CMV-seronegative.

This rearrangement joins TRBV7-8 to TRBJ2-3; 11 positions match TRBD2. CDR3 length: 21 amino acids. V shed 2 bases and J 6 bases; nucleotides not matched to a gene: 22. CDR1 and CDR2 from the germline V gene are SGHVS and FQNEAQ. This CDR3 is CASSLSRTGERLAGGPDTQYF. For the CDR3, the DNA is TGTGCCAGCAGCTTAAGCCGGACAGGGGAAAGGCTAGCGGGAGGCCCCGATACGCAGTATTTT.

The chain carries TRBV11-3 and TRBJ2-3; D perhaps matches TRBD1 (7 bases). This CDR3 region has 14 residues. The germline V and J ends were trimmed by 5 bases and 2 bases, with 11 bases remaining between them. Per germline, CDR1 SGHNT and CDR2 YENEEA. The CDR3 region has the DNA TGTGCCAGCAGCCAGGGGGGCCTCACAGATACGCAGTATTTT. It specifies CASSQGGLTDTQYF.

The V gene is TRBV14, the J gene TRBJ1-1; D not certain. V shed 1 base and J shed 5 bases, with 11 bases lying between them. This CDR3 is 14 amino acids long. CDR1 and CDR2 (germline): SGHDN, FVKESK. DNA of the CDR3: TGTGCCAGCAGCCAAGGCAATCGAGGGACTGAAGCTTTCTTT. Translated: CASSQGNRGTEAFF.

The V gene is TRBV19, the J gene TRBJ1-2; 8 bases align to TRBD1. This CDR3 has 15 residues. Trimming removed 5 bases from V and 2 bases from J; junction bases left unmatched: 7. Germline V CDR1 and CDR2: LNHDA, SQIVND (reference sequence). Written as DNA, the CDR3 is TGTGCCAGTAGTGTAACGGACAGGGACAACTATGGCTACACCTTC. This sequence encodes CASSVTDRDNYGYTF.

This clone occurred a few times. V is TRBV5-1 and J is TRBJ2-5; D may be TRBD1 or TRBD2 (5 bases each). The CDR3 length is 16 residues. V lost 4 bases and J 2 bases, leaving 18 bases between the germline ends. Germline CDR1 reads SGHRS; CDR2 reads YFSETQ. DNA for the CDR3: TGCGCCAGCAGCGGAACCGGGGCCTGGAGTCAAGAGACCCAGTACTTC. The encoded protein is CASSGTGAWSQETQYF.

The rearrangement links TRBV18 to TRBJ1-5; 9 bases match TRBD1. Looked up from germline, CDR1 is KGHSH and CDR2 is LQKENI. This CDR3 is built from 15 residues. With 5 bases clipped from V and 6 bases from J, the junction kept 8 bases outside the gene matches. CDR3 residues: CASSSTGGSIQPQHF. The DNA for the CDR3 is TGTGCCAGCTCATCTACAGGGGGCTCCATTCAGCCCCAGCATTTT.

This sequence joins TRBV18 and TRBJ2-5, with D perhaps matching TRBD1 or TRBD2 (6 bases each). Germline CDR1 KGHSH, CDR2 LQKENI. This CDR3 comprises 16 residues. Trimming stripped 0 bases from V and 9 bases from J, with 20 bases between. DNA for the CDR3: TGTGCCAGCTCACCACCGGCTCGGACTACCTCAGGGGCCCAGTACTTC. This encodes CASSPPARTTSGAQYF.

The chain recombines TRBV29-1 with TRBJ1-4; D is ambiguous. The V gene lost 4 bases and the J gene lost 1 base, with 10 bases spanning the gap. The germline CDR1 and CDR2 sequences are SQVTM and ANQGSEA. CDR3 size: 14 residues. The CDR3 nucleotides read TGCAGCGTTGGTATGCGGTTAACTAATGAAAAACTGTTTTTT. It yields the protein CSVGMRLTNEKLFF.

This chain links TRBV2 with TRBJ2-3; weak D call: TRBD2 (6 bases). Germline V gene sequence: CDR1 SNHLY, CDR2 FYNNEI. The CDR3 is 14 amino acids. V was clipped by 3 bases and J by 14 bases, with 21 bases between them. Written as DNA, the CDR3 is TGTGCCAGCAGTGACTCCCTTACTAGCAGGAAGCGGTATTTT. Protein: CASSDSLTSRKRYF.

The V and J genes are TRBV5-1 and TRBJ2-1; 7 bases fit TRBD1. This CDR3 contains 15 residues. The V gene's germline CDR1 is SGHRS and CDR2 YFSETQ. J gave up 4 bases and V 0 bases, and 4 bases lay outside the gene matches. CDR3: CASSLEGALYNEQFF. For the CDR3, the DNA is TGCGCCAGCAGCTTGGAGGGGGCACTATACAATGAGCAGTTCTTC.

The J gene is TRBJ1-2, the V gene TRBV25-1; D uncertain. V was cut by 2 bases and J by 7 bases, with 11 bases left in between. The CDR3 has 13 residues. Germline CDR1 reads MGHDK; CDR2 reads SYGVNS. CDR3 amino acids: CASSEDPGVGYTF. The CDR3, as DNA: TGTGCCAGCAGTGAAGACCCGGGTGTTGGCTACACCTTC.

This clone was detected once. The rearrangement uses TRBV7-3 and TRBJ2-3; D tentatively reads TRBD1 or TRBD2 (5 bases each). The germline gives CDR1 SGHTA, CDR2 FQGTGA. Trimming stripped 2 bases from V and 4 bases from J, with 10 bases between. CDR3 size: 14 residues. CDR3 residues: CASSLGQGPDTQYF. The DNA for the CDR3 is TGTGCCAGCAGCTTAGGGCAGGGACCAGATACGCAGTATTTT.

The chain couples TRBV14 to TRBJ1-6; D is unclear. This CDR3 has 14 amino acids. The germline gives CDR1 SGHDN, CDR2 FVKESK. V lost 3 bases to trimming and J lost 7 bases, with 10 bases between them. CDR3 in DNA: TGTGCCAGCAGCCAGCAGACCGGCAATTCACCCCTCCACTTT. It encodes CASSQQTGNSPLHF.

V usage is TRBV4-1 and J usage is TRBJ2-1; 7 positions agree with TRBD2. J gave up 4 bases and V 0 bases, and 12 bases lay outside the gene matches. Germline CDR1 MGHRA, CDR2 YSYEKL. This CDR3 spans 18 amino acids. CDR3 in amino acids: CASSQDWNPSGIYNEQFF. DNA of the CDR3: TGCGCCAGCAGCCAAGATTGGAACCCTAGCGGCATATACAATGAGCAGTTCTTC.